Below are 15 T cell receptor beta chains sequenced from a single sample in a study of blood T cell repertoires in COVID-19. Assay used: immunoSEQ multiplex PCR; TCRdb lists only in-frame clones, some missing. The repertoire holds approximately 24,000 clones, roughly 91% seen once, with approximately 8.3% in the top ten. Specimen: peripheral blood. The receptors derive from a man over 45 with active COVID-19.

This clone came up a few times. The CDR3 DNA follows: TGTGCCACCAGTGATTTGACAGGGAACAATGAGCAGTTCTTC. This encodes CATSDLTGNNEQFF. This rearrangement joins TRBV24-1 to TRBJ2-1; D is possibly TRBD1 (6 bases). This CDR3 has 14 amino acids. Germline assignment: CDR1 KGHDR and CDR2 SFDVKD. With 0 bases removed from V and 5 bases from J, the gap between germline ends came to 7 bases.

V gene TRBV11-2 combines with J gene TRBJ2-2, with D unresolved. V was clipped by 4 bases and J by 4 bases, with 19 bases between them. CDR1 and CDR2 (germline): SGHAT, FQNNGV. This CDR3 spans 17 amino acids. CDR3 region: CASSSHISVASTGELFF. CDR3 coding DNA: TGTGCCAGCAGCTCCCACATTTCTGTAGCCTCCACCGGGGAGCTGTTTTTT.

The chain is built from TRBV3-1 (or the pseudogene TRBV3-2) and TRBJ2-1; 10 bases fit TRBD2. This CDR3 has 17 residues. J gave up 0 bases and V 4 bases, and 6 bases lay outside the gene matches. The V gene's germline CDR1 is LGHDT and CDR2 YNNKEL (reference sequence). In DNA form, the CDR3 reads TGTGCCAGCAGCCCTAGCGGGGGCCTGAGCTCCTACAATGAGCAGTTCTTC. Translating it yields CASSPSGGLSSYNEQFF.

The V and J genes are TRBV6-4 and TRBJ2-1; TRBD2 agrees at 14 bases. The V segment lost 4 bases and the J segment 6 bases; nucleotides outside the gene matches: 2. CDR3 size: 15 residues. CDR1 and CDR2 (germline): MRHNA, SNTAGT. The CDR3 reads CASSAGTSGSNEQFF. CDR3 nucleotide sequence: TGTGCCAGCAGTGCCGGGACTAGCGGGAGCAATGAGCAGTTCTTC.

This rearrangement joins TRBV28 to TRBJ1-1; 7 nucleotides agree with TRBD1. Trimming removed 3 bases from V and 2 bases from J; junction bases left unmatched: 3. This CDR3 is 14 amino acids long. Germline V gene data show CDR1 as MDHEN and CDR2 as SYDVKM. The CDR3 DNA is TGTGCCAGCAGTTTTGACAGGGCAAACACTGAAGCTTTCTTT. It translates to CASSFDRANTEAFF.

This clone was seen a single time. The chain combines TRBV6-5 with TRBJ2-2; 11 bases are a match to TRBD1. This CDR3 has 14 amino acids. Germline values: CDR1 MNHEY, CDR2 SVGAGI. Trimming at V came to 10 bases and at J to 7 bases, leaving 8 bases not matched to a gene. The CDR3 loop is CATMGQGVYGELFF. The CDR3 nucleotides read TGTGCCACCATGGGACAGGGGGTATACGGGGAGCTGTTTTTT.

The V call is TRBV7-9, the J call TRBJ2-2; 9 bases align to TRBD1. The CDR3 runs to 16 residues. J was trimmed by 6 bases and V by 3 bases; bases with no gene match: 8. Germline assignment: CDR1 SEHNR and CDR2 FQNEAQ (reference sequence). The CDR3 region is CASSLGQGFSSGELFF. The CDR3, as DNA: TGTGCCAGCAGCTTGGGACAGGGATTTTCGTCCGGGGAGCTGTTTTTT.

The chain recombines TRBV3-1 (or the pseudogene TRBV3-2) with TRBJ1-3; D gene unclear. V was trimmed by 0 bases and J by 0 bases, leaving 12 bases between them. Germline V gene sequence: CDR1 LGHDT, CDR2 YNNKEL (reference sequence). The CDR3 runs 17 residues. CDR3 DNA: TGTGCCAGCAGCCAAGATGGCCAAGTGTACTCTGGAAACACCATATATTTT. Translating gives CASSQDGQVYSGNTIYF.

V gene TRBV13 combines with J gene TRBJ1-1; 8 positions agree with TRBD1. The CDR3 has 14 residues. The germline V gene has CDR1 PRHDT and CDR2 FYEKMQ (reference sequence). With V trimmed by 5 bases and J by 6 bases, 8 bases remained unmatched. The CDR3 DNA reads TGTGCCAGCAGCGTCGACAGGGGTACGGCTGAAGCTTTCTTT. Translating it yields CASSVDRGTAEAFF.

The V call is TRBV7-8, the J call TRBJ1-4, with D perhaps matching TRBD1 (6 bases). V lost 6 bases to trimming and J lost 5 bases, with 19 bases between them. The CDR3 contains 16 residues. From germline, CDR1 is SGHVS and CDR2 FQNEAQ. CDR3 DNA: TGTGCCAGCAGGTCTAGTGAGCCAGGGGAGAATGAAAAACTGTTTTTT. This sequence encodes CASRSSEPGENEKLFF.

For this clone: A much larger clone sits a single nucleotide away, making a read error possible. The chain recombines TRBV6-5 with TRBJ2-3, with 10 bases that match TRBD2. Germline trimming cut 6 bases from V and 3 bases from J; bases unmatched to any gene: 6. Looked up from germline, CDR1 is MNHEY and CDR2 is SVGAGI. The CDR3 length is 15 residues. CDR3 nucleotide sequence: TGTGCCAGCAGATCAGGACTAGCGGAGACAGATACGCAGTATTTT. This sequence encodes CASRSGLAETDTQYF.

The chain's CDR3 is CASSTGDTEAFF. The CDR3 coding sequence is TGCGCCAGCAGCACAGGCGACACTGAAGCTTTCTTT. The V gene is TRBV5-1, the J gene TRBJ1-1, with TRBD1 as a possible D gene (5 bases). Per the germline V gene, CDR1 is SGHRS and CDR2 is YFSETQ. Trimming removed 4 bases at V and 3 bases at J, with 7 bases between. The length of the CDR3 is 12 residues.

The gene calls are TRBV19 and TRBJ1-6; 12 nucleotides line up with TRBD1. Germline V gene lookup returns CDR1 LNHDA and CDR2 SQIVND (reference sequence). J gave up 15 bases and V 7 bases, and 22 bases lay outside the gene matches. The CDR3 sequence is 18 residues long. As DNA, the CDR3 is TGTGCCAGTACCCCGGGACAGGGGGCGCCCGGTCGGTATAACCTCCTCCACTTT. As protein: CASTPGQGAPGRYNLLHF.

V is TRBV10-2 and J is TRBJ1-4, with 9 bases that match TRBD1. The V and J ends lost 0 bases and 8 bases, in that order; junction bases with no gene match: 4. The CDR3 runs to 15 residues. Germline V gene lookup returns CDR1 WSHSY and CDR2 SAAADI. CDR3 sequence (DNA): TGCGCCAGCAGTGAGTCGGGGACAGGGCGGGAAAAACTGTTTTTT. This gives the protein CASSESGTGREKLFF.

This clone was seen a handful of times. CDR3: CASSLATGSRNSPLHF. The CDR3 bases are TGTGCCAGCAGTTTAGCGACAGGGTCTCGGAATTCACCCCTCCACTTT. The rearrangement links TRBV28 to TRBJ1-6; TRBD1 matches at 7 bases. The germline V gene encodes CDR1 MDHEN and CDR2 SYDVKM. This CDR3 is 16 amino acids long. V was pared by 2 bases and J by 7 bases, with 8 bases of the junction left unmatched.